Detailed here is one T cell receptor beta chain. This CDR3 region has 15 residues. Trimming took off 8 bases at V and 5 bases at J, with 18 bases between the two ends. Germline values: CDR1 KGHSH, CDR2 LQKENI. The data belong to a study of blood T cell repertoires in COVID-19. Study as a whole: Nucleic acid was either cDNA or gDNA, and it came from T cells, B-cell-depleted T cells, or PBMCs.

In the study's own analysis: The assay estimated nucleated cells by amplifying reference gene primers. Sequenced by immunoSEQ multiplex PCR; TCRdb stores in-frame clones only, minus some. That table supplies the V and J calls and clone size; D and trimming were determined from the DNA. The sample consists of about 16,000 clones, about 89% of them appearing once. The sequence was collected from a man between 60 and 70 years old with acute or convalescent COVID-19. Source material: peripheral blood. This rearrangement joins TRBV18 to TRBJ2-2; possible D gene TRBD2, 6 bases. CDR3 residues: CASPLRDLFTGELFF. In nucleotides, the CDR3 is TGTGCCAGCCCCCTAAGGGACTTATTTACCGGGGAGCTGTTTTTT.